The 26 T cell receptor beta chains presented below share a single source sample, sequenced in a study of cytomegalovirus exposure and HLA in healthy donors. Only in-frame clones appear in the TCRdb table, and some are missing; sequencing was by immunoSEQ multiplex PCR. Of roughly 330,000 clones in the sample, about 90% were seen once. The sample consisted of PBMCs. The receptors come from a woman in her twenties or thirties in good health and CMV-seropositive.

This chain links TRBV9 with TRBJ2-3; D unresolved. Trimming cost V 4 bases and J 2 bases, with 17 bases left between them. Germline-derived CDR1 and CDR2 are SGDLS and YYNGEE. The CDR3 spans 16 residues. The CDR3 protein is CASSPNPGMNTDTQYF. Here the CDR3 DNA reads TGTGCCAGCAGCCCAAATCCCGGCATGAACACAGATACGCAGTATTTT.

The J gene is TRBJ2-7, the V gene TRBV13; the D gene is possibly TRBD2 (6 bases). The CDR3 runs to 15 residues. Trimming left V 4 bases short and J 3 bases short, with 16 bases between. Germline lookup yields CDR1 PRHDT and CDR2 FYEKMQ (reference sequence). The CDR3: CASSSRRQGGYEQYF. For the CDR3, the DNA is TGTGCCAGCAGCTCCCGACGGCAGGGAGGCTACGAGCAGTACTTC. Supplemented by reference TRBV13 and TRBJ2-7, the full variable domain reads AAGVIQSPRHLIKEKRETATLKCYPIPRHDTVYWYQQGPGQDPQFLISFYEKMQSDKGSIPDRFSAQQFSDYHSELNMSSLELGDSALYFCASSSRRQGGYEQYFGPGTRLTVT.

V usage is TRBV7-9 and J usage is TRBJ2-3, with 8 nucleotides matching TRBD2. CDR1 SEHNR and CDR2 FQNEAQ come from the germline V gene (reference sequence). With 4 bases clipped from V and 4 bases from J, the junction kept 4 bases outside the gene matches. The CDR3 contains 14 residues. The CDR3 DNA follows: TGTGCCAGCAGCTATAGCGGGGAGTCAGATACGCAGTATTTT. Protein: CASSYSGESDTQYF.

The chain couples TRBV6-5 to TRBJ2-1; D not certain. The CDR3 length is 11 residues. Germline V CDR1 and CDR2: MNHEY, SVGAGI. Between the trimmed V and J ends, which lost 6 bases and 3 bases, there was a span of 3 bases. The CDR3 reads CASRVYNEQFF. CDR3 DNA: TGTGCCAGCAGAGTCTACAATGAGCAGTTCTTC.

The table lists this clone with a count of one. The chain employs TRBV5-6 and TRBJ2-5; 7 bases are a match to TRBD2. The CDR3 length is 15 residues. The junction had 7 bases not matched to a gene; V was cut back by 0 bases and J by 5 bases. CDR1 and CDR2 from the germline V gene are SGHDT and YYEEEE. The CDR3 region has the DNA TGTGCCAGCAGCTTGGTTGGGCAGGGAGGGGAGACCCAGTACTTC. It yields the protein CASSLVGQGGETQYF.

V usage is TRBV2 and J usage is TRBJ2-1, with D possibly being TRBD1 (5 bases). CDR3 length: 13 residues. Germline V gene data show CDR1 as SNHLY and CDR2 as FYNNEI. The ends were cut back, 11 bases at V and 3 bases at J, with 14 bases in the middle. The CDR3, as DNA: TGTGCCGGCCGGCTGGACAACTACAATGAGCAGTTCTTC. It encodes CAGRLDNYNEQFF.

J is TRBJ2-2 and V is TRBV12-1; the table's TRBD2 call for D was not verified on the DNA. TRBV12-1 is flagged as a pseudogene. The CDR3 extends over 14 amino acids. CDR3 amino acids: CACSGSRSDGELFF. The CDR3 nucleotides read TGTGCCTGCAGCGGGAGTAGGTCGGACGGGGAGCTGTTTTTT.

This chain links TRBV6-1 with TRBJ1-4; TRBD1 matches 7 bases. Germline V CDR1 and CDR2: MNHNS, SASEGT. CDR3 size: 15 residues. Trimming removed 1 base from V and 7 bases from J; junction bases left unmatched: 6. CDR3 region: CASSEDIGGVEKLFF. The CDR3 region has the DNA TGTGCCAGCAGTGAAGATATAGGGGGCGTTGAAAAACTGTTTTTT.

This clone was counted a single time. The chain uses TRBV11-2 and TRBJ1-2, with unresolved D. Trimming left V 4 bases short and J 8 bases short, with 17 bases between. CDR1 is SGHAT and CDR2 is FQNNGV in the germline V gene. The CDR3 is 14 residues long. CDR3 coding DNA: TGTGCCAGCAGCTCGCCCCTGGAAGGACGAGGCTACACCTTC. Translating gives CASSSPLEGRGYTF.

V gene TRBV27 combines with J gene TRBJ2-1; TRBD1 matches at 9 bases. The CDR3 spans 15 residues. CDR1 is MNHEY and CDR2 is SMNVEV in the germline V gene (reference sequence). V trimming: 4 bases; J trimming: 6 bases; junction bases outside the gene matches: 7. CDR3 residues: CASSSGTGLGNEQFF. For the CDR3, the DNA is TGTGCCAGCAGTTCCGGGACAGGGCTGGGCAATGAGCAGTTCTTC.

As concerns this clone: Other DNA sequences in the sample encode the same CDR3. V gene TRBV27 combines with J gene TRBJ2-7, with 8 bases lining up with TRBD1. This CDR3 contains 14 residues. Germline lookup yields CDR1 MNHEY and CDR2 SMNVEV (reference sequence). V shed 6 bases, J shed 3 bases, and the junction held 7 bases outside the gene matches. The CDR3 reads CASSLTGVDYEQYF. The CDR3 DNA is TGTGCCAGCAGCCTGACAGGGGTGGACTACGAGCAGTACTTC.

The chain recombines TRBV15 with TRBJ2-7, with TRBD1 matching over 12 bases. CDR3 size: 15 residues. V shed 5 bases and J 1 base; nucleotides not matched to a gene: 3. Germline CDR1 reads LNHNV; CDR2 reads YYDKDF (reference sequence). The DNA for the CDR3 is TGTGCCACCAGCGGGACAGGGGGCGCGTCCTACGAGCAGTACTTC. This encodes CATSGTGGASYEQYF.

This clone came up once. The chain combines TRBV5-1 with TRBJ2-2, with D possibly being TRBD1 or TRBD2 (5 bases each). Per the germline V gene, CDR1 is SGHRS and CDR2 is YFSETQ. The CDR3 runs to 15 residues. V lost 0 bases to trimming and J lost 6 bases, with 12 bases between them. CDR3 in amino acids: CASSLGDQIAGELFF. CDR3 sequence (DNA): TGCGCCAGCAGCTTGGGGGACCAGATCGCCGGGGAGCTGTTTTTT.

Concerning this clone itself: Other nucleotide sequences in the sample specify the same CDR3. The chain carries TRBV30 and TRBJ1-5; no clear D gene. Germline assignment: CDR1 GTSNPN and CDR2 SVGIG (reference sequence). The CDR3 has 13 residues. V dropped 3 bases and J dropped 2 bases, with 8 bases sitting between them. This CDR3 is CAWSSGGNQPQHF. CDR3 bases: TGTGCCTGGAGCTCAGGCGGCAATCAGCCCCAGCATTTT.

This clone was recorded only once. This chain links TRBV30 with TRBJ2-1; TRBD2 matches 8 bases. J gave up 2 bases and V 1 base, and 19 bases lay outside the gene matches. This CDR3 is built from 20 residues. The germline V gene encodes CDR1 GTSNPN and CDR2 SVGIG (reference sequence). CDR3 nucleotide sequence: TGTGCCTGGAGTGATAACCCGGGACTAGGCGGCGGATTGACCTACAATGAGCAGTTCTTC. This encodes CAWSDNPGLGGGLTYNEQFF. Based on the CDR3 plus reference TRBV30 and TRBJ2-1, the full variable domain is SQTIHQWPATLVQPVGSPLSLECTVEGTSNPNLYWYRQAAGRGLQLLFYSVGIGQISSEVPQNLSASRPQDRQFILSSKKLLLSDSGFYLCAWSDNPGLGGGLTYNEQFFGPGTRLTVL.

The chain links TRBV6-6 to TRBJ1-6, with D tentatively TRBD1 (6 bases). Germline V lookup: CDR1 MNHNY, CDR2 SVGAGI (reference sequence). This CDR3 is built from 15 residues. V lost 4 bases and J 7 bases, leaving 14 bases between the germline ends. As DNA, the CDR3 is TGTGCCAGCAGTTTGGGGGGGCAGGGGAATTCACCCCTCCACTTT. Protein product: CASSLGGQGNSPLHF.

V and J are TRBV29-1 and TRBJ2-3, with D uncertain. This CDR3 has 14 amino acids. Germline V gene data show CDR1 as SQVTM and CDR2 as ANQGSEA. The V and J ends lost 1 base and 2 bases respectively, with 10 bases between them. CDR3 region: CSVEGSGPTDTQYF. The CDR3 DNA reads as TGCAGCGTTGAAGGGAGTGGGCCCACAGATACGCAGTATTTT.

The chain employs TRBV30 and TRBJ2-1; 15 bases match TRBD2. V lost 4 bases and J lost 9; bases outside the gene matches: 4. This CDR3 comprises 14 residues. Germline values: CDR1 GTSNPN, CDR2 SVGIG (reference sequence). CDR3 loop: CAWKSGLAGGEQFF. In nucleotides, the CDR3 is TGTGCCTGGAAGTCGGGACTAGCGGGGGGTGAGCAGTTCTTC.

This clone appeared a single time. This CDR3 reads CASSRTGPNTGELFF. In DNA, the CDR3 is TGTGCCAGCAGTCGGACAGGGCCGAACACCGGGGAGCTGTTTTTT. The chain employs TRBV28 and TRBJ2-2, with 8 positions matching TRBD1. This CDR3 has 15 amino acids. Germline CDR1 and CDR2: MDHEN and SYDVKM. V shed 5 bases and J 0 bases; nucleotides not matched to a gene: 2.

This clone appeared once. The chain couples TRBV29-1 to TRBJ1-4; D perhaps matches TRBD1 (6 bases). The ends were cut back, 6 bases at V and 3 bases at J, with 11 bases in the middle. Germline CDR1 is SQVTM and CDR2 is ANQGSEA. This CDR3 is built from 13 residues. CDR3 in amino acids: CSVGGQANEKLFF. DNA for the CDR3: TGCAGCGTGGGGGGCCAGGCTAATGAAAAACTGTTTTTT. Variable domain in full (rest from reference TRBV29-1 and TRBJ1-4): SAVISQKPSRDICQRGTSLTIQCQVDSQVTMMFWYRQQPGQSLTLIATANQGSEATYESGFVIDKFPISRPNLTFSTLTVSNMSPEDSSIYLCSVGGQANEKLFFGSGTQLSVL.

The chain has TRBV2 and TRBJ2-2; 8 nucleotides align to TRBD2. Trimming at V came to 6 bases and at J to 0 bases, leaving 6 bases not matched to a gene. The CDR3 length is 16 residues. CDR1 is SNHLY and CDR2 is FYNNEI in the germline V gene. CDR3 nucleotides: TGTGCCAGCAGCCCGACTAGCGACTCGAACACCGGGGAGCTGTTTTTT. This sequence encodes CASSPTSDSNTGELFF.

The chain couples TRBV30 to TRBJ2-7, with D possibly matching TRBD1 (5 bases). Germline V gives CDR1 GTSNPN, CDR2 SVGIG (reference sequence). Trimming removed 8 bases at V and 6 bases at J, with 17 bases between. The CDR3 loop spans 12 amino acids. The CDR3 DNA reads as TGTGCCCTGACTTTAGACAGCCCCGAGCAGTACTTC. Translation: CALTLDSPEQYF.

The V gene is TRBV25-1, the J gene TRBJ2-5; maybe TRBD2 (6 bases). V was shortened by 2 bases and J by 4 bases, with 11 bases between the two germline ends. Germline values: CDR1 MGHDK, CDR2 SYGVNS. The CDR3 is 14 residues long. The CDR3 coding sequence is TGTGCCAGCAGTGAAGTCGGGAGAAGAGAGACCCAGTACTTC. Residues: CASSEVGRRETQYF.

In this sample, this clone turned up a few times. The chain joins TRBV7-3 to TRBJ2-7; perhaps TRBD2 as D (5 bases). The CDR3 is 14 amino acids. V lost 5 bases, J lost 2 bases, and 13 bases lay in between. The germline V gene has CDR1 SGHTA and CDR2 FQGTGA. As DNA, the CDR3 is TGTGCCAGCAGCCCTCGGGGTGGAACCTACGAGCAGTACTTC. Amino acid sequence: CASSPRGGTYEQYF.

V is TRBV13 and J is TRBJ2-1, with 15 bases lining up with TRBD2. V shed 4 bases, J shed 8 bases, and the junction held 3 bases outside the gene matches. The V gene's germline CDR1 is PRHDT and CDR2 FYEKMQ (reference sequence). The length of the CDR3 is 15 residues. The CDR3 DNA sequence: TGTGCCAGCAGCTGGACTAGCGGGAGGGGGGATGAGCAGTTCTTC. Translation gives CASSWTSGRGDEQFF. Based on the CDR3 plus reference TRBV13 and TRBJ2-1, the full variable domain is AAGVIQSPRHLIKEKRETATLKCYPIPRHDTVYWYQQGPGQDPQFLISFYEKMQSDKGSIPDRFSAQQFSDYHSELNMSSLELGDSALYFCASSWTSGRGDEQFFGPGTRLTVL.

This clone occurred a few times. The V call is TRBV19, the J call TRBJ1-2, with unresolved D. CDR1 and CDR2 (germline): LNHDA, SQIVND (reference sequence). V gave up 7 bases and J gave up 3 bases, with 12 bases separating them. The CDR3 is made up of 13 amino acids. CDR3 coding DNA: TGTGCCAGTAAGGTTCAGGCAGACTATGGCTACACCTTC. Amino acids: CASKVQADYGYTF.